This TCR beta chain was observed in a study of beta chain features in type 1 diabetes. The overall study: The patients were much like the healthy donors in age, gender and cell yields. Examined across all samples were 90 million to 130 million sorted cells.

CDR1 and CDR2 from the germline V gene are SEHNR and FQNEAQ (reference sequence). Losses at the gene ends were 5 bases for V and 6 bases for J; bases not matched to a gene: 11. The length of the CDR3 is 16 residues. Every isolated RNA sample was fully reverse transcribed, so sequencing captured expressed TCRB transcripts. The repertoire was sequenced with immunoSEQ multiplex PCR; TCRdb's copy has only in-frame clones and lacks some. The sample includes about 270,000 clones, over 12% seen only once; the top ten take about 0.026%. Averaging approximately 110 mL, one heparinised blood draw came from each individual donor. Study-wide findings and caveats: Patients and controls would share equally any PCR tilt toward shorter templates.

This clone showed up just a few times. Its target is unknown. This TCR was recovered from a woman between 35 and 50 years old in good health. The chain links TRBV7-9 to TRBJ1-5, with 9 bases lining up with TRBD1. The sample was naive CD4+ T cells from blood. The CDR3 coding sequence is TGTGCCAGCAGCCCAGAACCGGGACAGGGCAGTCAGCCCCAGCATTTT. As protein: CASSPEPGQGSQPQHF.